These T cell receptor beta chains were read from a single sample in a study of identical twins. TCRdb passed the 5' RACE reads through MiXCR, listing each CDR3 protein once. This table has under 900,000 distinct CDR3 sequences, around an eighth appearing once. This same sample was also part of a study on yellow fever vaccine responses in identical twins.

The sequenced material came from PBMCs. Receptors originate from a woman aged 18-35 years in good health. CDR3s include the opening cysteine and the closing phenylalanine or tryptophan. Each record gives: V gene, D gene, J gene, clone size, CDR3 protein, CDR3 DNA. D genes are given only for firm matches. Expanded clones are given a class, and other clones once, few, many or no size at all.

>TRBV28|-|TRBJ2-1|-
CASRAVLPGNYNEQFF
TGTGCCAGCAGGGCTGTCTTGCCGGGAAACTACAATGAGCAGTTCTTC
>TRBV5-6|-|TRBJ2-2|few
CASSTASKPNTGELFF
TGTGCCAGCAGCACCGCGTCCAAACCGAACACCGGGGAGCTGTTTTTT
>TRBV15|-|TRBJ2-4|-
CATSRDSQGSKNIQYF
TGTGCCACCAGCAGAGATTCACAGGGTTCCAAAAACATTCAGTACTTC
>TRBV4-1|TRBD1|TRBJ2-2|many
CASSFYRGTGELFF
TGCGCCAGCAGTTTTTACAGGGGCACCGGGGAGCTGTTTTTT
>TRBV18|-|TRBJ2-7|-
CASSPNRQGSSEQYF
TGTGCCAGCTCACCAAATCGACAAGGAAGTAGCGAGCAGTACTTC
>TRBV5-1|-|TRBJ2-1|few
CASSLLSVHEQFF
TGCGCCAGCAGCCTGCTTTCCGTCCATGAGCAGTTCTTC
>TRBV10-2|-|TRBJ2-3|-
CASSETWGVDTQYF
TGCGCCAGCAGTGAGACGTGGGGGGTAGATACGCAGTATTTT
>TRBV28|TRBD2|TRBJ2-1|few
CASSYDRALTSGSINEQFF
TGTGCCAGCAGTTATGACAGGGCGCTCACTAGCGGGAGTATCAATGAGCAGTTCTTC
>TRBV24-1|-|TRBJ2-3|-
CATSDWKGSTDTQYF
TGTGCCACCAGTGATTGGAAGGGATCTACAGATACGCAGTATTTT
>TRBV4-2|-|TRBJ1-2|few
CASSQDPRSFDPYGYTF
TGTGCCAGCAGCCAAGATCCTCGTAGCTTCGACCCTTATGGCTACACCTTC
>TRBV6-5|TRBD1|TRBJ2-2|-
CASSFDRVITGELFF
TGTGCCAGCAGTTTCGACAGGGTCATTACCGGGGAGCTGTTTTTT
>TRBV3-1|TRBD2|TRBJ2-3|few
CASSQYGRTSGSDTQYF
TGTGCCAGCAGCCAATACGGTCGGACTAGCGGGAGCGATACGCAGTATTTT
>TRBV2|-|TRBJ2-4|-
CASSLRDGKNIQYF
TGTGCCAGCAGCCTCCGGGACGGGAAAAACATTCAGTACTTC
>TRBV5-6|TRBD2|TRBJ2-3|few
CASSLLTLASGRSDTQYF
TGTGCCAGCAGCTTGTTGACCTTGGCTAGCGGGAGGTCAGATACGCAGTATTTT
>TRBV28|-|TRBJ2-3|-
CASSLAVGGRTDTQYF
TGTGCCAGCAGTTTGGCGGTAGGGGGTCGGACAGATACGCAGTATTTT
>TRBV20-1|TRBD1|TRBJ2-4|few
CSARGGTGKNIQYF
TGCAGTGCTAGAGGGGGGACAGGAAAAAACATTCAGTACTTC
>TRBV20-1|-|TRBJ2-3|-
CSARGVEDTQYF
TGCAGTGCTAGAGGGGTGGAAGATACGCAGTATTTT
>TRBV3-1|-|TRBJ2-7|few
CASSQVRGERPYEQYF
TGTGCCAGCAGCCAAGTTCGTGGGGAGCGACCCTACGAGCAGTACTTC
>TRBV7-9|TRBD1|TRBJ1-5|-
CASSVGQSPNQPQHF
TGTGCCAGCAGCGTGGGACAGAGCCCCAATCAGCCCCAGCATTTT
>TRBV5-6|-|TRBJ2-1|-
CASSPAVVNEQFF
TGTGCCAGCAGCCCGGCGGTGGTGAATGAGCAGTTCTTC
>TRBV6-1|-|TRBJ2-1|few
CASSERGAGDEQFF
TGTGCCAGCAGTGAAAGGGGGGCGGGTGATGAGCAGTTCTTC
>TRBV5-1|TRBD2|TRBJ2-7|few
CASSGGLARGLEQYF
TGCGCCAGCAGCGGGGGACTAGCACGGGGCTTAGAGCAGTACTTC
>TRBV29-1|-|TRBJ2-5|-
CSVDGGEQETQYF
TGCAGCGTTGACGGAGGGGAACAAGAGACCCAGTACTTC
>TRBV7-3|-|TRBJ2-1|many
CASSLKPPYNEQFF
TGTGCCAGCAGCTTAAAGCCCCCCTACAATGAGCAGTTCTTC
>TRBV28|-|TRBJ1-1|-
CASSFDGAGGTEAFF
TGTGCCAGCAGTTTTGACGGCGCTGGGGGCACTGAAGCTTTCTTT
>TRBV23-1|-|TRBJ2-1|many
CASSQKALVYNEQFF
TGCGCCAGCAGTCAAAAGGCTCTTGTCTACAATGAGCAGTTCTTC
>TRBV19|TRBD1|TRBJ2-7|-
CASSIRQGPYEQYF
TGTGCCAGTAGTATTCGACAGGGGCCCTACGAGCAGTACTTC
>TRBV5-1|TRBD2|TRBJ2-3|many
CASSLAGRATDTQYF
TGCGCCAGCAGCTTGGCCGGGAGGGCCACAGATACGCAGTATTTT
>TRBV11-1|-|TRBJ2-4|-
CASSLPLTGGDRSKNIQYF
TGTGCCAGCAGCCTACCTCTTACCGGGGGAGACAGATCCAAAAACATTCAGTACTTC
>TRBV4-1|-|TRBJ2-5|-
CASSRWAGMGQETQYF
TGCGCCAGCAGCCGGTGGGCAGGGATGGGACAAGAGACCCAGTACTTC
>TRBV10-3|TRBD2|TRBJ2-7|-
CAISQAGGPGEQYF
TGTGCCATCAGTCAAGCGGGAGGGCCGGGGGAGCAGTACTTC
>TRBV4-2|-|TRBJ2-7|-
CASSPQRGQYEQYF
TGTGCCAGCAGCCCCCAAAGGGGCCAGTACGAGCAGTACTTC
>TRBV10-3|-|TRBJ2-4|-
CAISDQPQGPKNIQYF
TGTGCCATCAGCGATCAACCCCAGGGTCCCAAAAACATTCAGTACTTC
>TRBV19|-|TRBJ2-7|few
CASSIGISGYEQYF
TGTGCCAGTAGTATAGGGATTTCAGGATACGAGCAGTACTTC
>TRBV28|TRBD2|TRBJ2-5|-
CASHRWGGRQEETQYF
TGTGCCAGCCACCGATGGGGCGGGAGGCAGGAAGAGACCCAGTACTTC
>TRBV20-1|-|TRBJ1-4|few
CSARLNEKLFF
TGCAGTGCTAGGCTGAATGAAAAACTGTTTTTT